One T cell receptor beta chain is described in this entry. Profiled with immunoSEQ multiplex PCR; TCRdb holds only in-frame clones, not every one. Among more than 9,500 clones listed, about two thirds were seen once. The CDR3 loop spans 15 amino acids. Germline CDR1 is SGHVS and CDR2 is FQNEAQ. V was shortened by 5 bases and J by 7 bases, with 18 bases between the two germline ends. The sample comes from a study of neoadjuvant anti-PD-1 for oral cavity cancer. On the study more broadly: Most patients had three to four biweekly doses of 3 mg/kg nivolumab before resection. Non-progressing patients received a fourth nivolumab dose near day 43, then surgery on days 50-56.

Documented time point: after neoadjuvant nivolumab, at surgical resection. These oral cavity squamous cell carcinomas were HPV-negative and locally advanced. Blood cells were analyzed directly, without culture or expansion. Sequenced material: PBMCs, taken after nivolumab (anti-PD-1) treatment. The receptor was derived from a person aged 35-79 years with oral cavity squamous cell carcinoma. This chain joins TRBV7-8 and TRBJ2-1, with D possibly being TRBD2 (5 bases). CDR3: CASSPRRLAINEQFF. CDR3 DNA: TGTGCCAGCAGCCCTCGGAGGCTAGCTATTAATGAGCAGTTCTTC.